In this sample, the clone carrying this TCR beta chain turned up a few times. Antigen: not known. This entry comes from a study of PD-1 blockade in classical Hodgkin lymphoma. The wider study: Intravenous nivolumab at 3 mg/kg was given to patients every 2 weeks.

Between the trimmed V and J ends, which lost 3 bases and 3 bases, there was a span of 9 bases. CDR1 and CDR2 (germline): LNHDA, SQIVND (reference sequence). This CDR3 contains 13 residues. Points from the study as a whole: Complete responders matched newly diagnosed patients in baseline diversity.

Some clones are missing from TCRdb's copy, which holds only in-frame ones; the method was immunoSEQ multiplex PCR. This sample has about 17,000 clones, with roughly 65% found just once. The time point was: cycle 4 day 1 (C4D1), after six to seven weeks of nivolumab. Brentuximab vedotin exposure varied among the patients, all of whom had relapsed after autologous stem cell transplantation. The chain is built from TRBV19 and TRBJ2-7; either TRBD1 or TRBD2 may supply D (5 bases each). The TCR sequence derives from a human donor with classical Hodgkin lymphoma. The sequenced sample was peripheral blood mononuclear cells (PBMCs), obtained before the fourth cycle of nivolumab. The CDR3 region is CASSMGERYEQYF. DNA of the CDR3: TGTGCCAGTAGTATGGGGGAGCGCTACGAGCAGTACTTC.